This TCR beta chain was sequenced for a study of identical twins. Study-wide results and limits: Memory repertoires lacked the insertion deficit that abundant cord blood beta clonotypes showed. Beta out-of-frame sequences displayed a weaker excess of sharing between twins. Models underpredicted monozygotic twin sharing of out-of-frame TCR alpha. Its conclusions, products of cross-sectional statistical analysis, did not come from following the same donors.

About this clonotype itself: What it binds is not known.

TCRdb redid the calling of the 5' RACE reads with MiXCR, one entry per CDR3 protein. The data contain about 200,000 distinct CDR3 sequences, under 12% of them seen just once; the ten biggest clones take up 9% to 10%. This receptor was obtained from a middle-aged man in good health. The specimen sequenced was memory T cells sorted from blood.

The CDR3 loop reads CASRKDSGSMNTEAFF. The CDR3 DNA reads TGTGCCAGCAGGAAAGACTCGGGCAGCATGAACACTGAAGCTTTCTTT. J is TRBJ1-1 and V is TRBV6-4; D call uncertain. Germline V CDR1 and CDR2: MRHNA, SNTAGT. The CDR3 covers 16 residues. Trimming removed 6 bases at V and 0 bases at J, with 17 bases between.